Below are 18 T cell receptor beta chains sequenced from a single sample in a study of response to subunit inactivated influenza vaccine. TCRdb called the RT-PCR reads again in MiXCR, with one record for every CDR3 protein. The data show about 570,000 distinct CDR3 sequences, 12% seen once. The sample in question was PBMCs from blood, obtained on the day of vaccination. The receptor source for this set is a man aged 45 to 65 who received an inactivated influenza vaccine.

This clonotype was detected once. This chain joins TRBV28 and TRBJ1-2; 8 bases align to TRBD1. The junction had 17 bases not matched to a gene; V was cut back by 5 bases and J by 3 bases. The CDR3 spans 18 residues. Germline CDR1 MDHEN, CDR2 SYDVKM. CDR3 residues: CASSPHSPSGGSHYGYTF. For the CDR3, the DNA is TGTGCCAGCAGTCCCCATAGTCCTTCAGGGGGCAGTCACTATGGCTACACCTTC.

V is TRBV28 and J is TRBJ2-2; either TRBD1 or TRBD2 may supply D (5 bases each). Trimming shortened V by 8 bases and J by 2 bases, and 12 bases separated the two germline ends. This CDR3 comprises 14 residues. CDR1 is MDHEN and CDR2 is SYDVKM in the germline V gene. The CDR3 sequence is CASVRDGNTGELFF. The DNA of the CDR3 is TGTGCCAGCGTAAGGGACGGTAACACCGGGGAGCTGTTTTTT.

The table lists this clonotype with a few counts. This chain joins TRBV28 and TRBJ1-2; possible D gene TRBD1, 5 bases. V lost 6 bases to trimming and J lost 1 base, with 15 bases between them. CDR1 MDHEN and CDR2 SYDVKM come from the germline V gene. The CDR3 spans 15 residues. The CDR3 sequence is CASRGVKEVNYGYTF. In DNA form, the CDR3 reads TGTGCCAGCAGGGGGGTAAAGGAAGTTAACTATGGCTACACCTTC.

The J gene is TRBJ1-6, the V gene TRBV12-3 or TRBV12-4; the D gene is possibly TRBD1 (5 bases). The CDR3 loop spans 15 amino acids. The V gene lost 6 bases and the J gene lost 7 bases, with 16 bases spanning the gap. The CDR3 spells CASSYPGRKNSPLHF. The DNA of the CDR3 is TGTGCCAGCAGCTACCCGGGACGCAAGAATTCACCCCTCCACTTT.

This clonotype showed up many times. The chain joins TRBV5-1 to TRBJ2-1; possibly TRBD1 for D (6 bases). Germline CDR1 SGHRS, CDR2 YFSETQ. The CDR3 length is 16 residues. The germline V and J ends were trimmed by 3 bases and 0 bases, with 13 bases remaining between them. This CDR3 reads CASSSRGLSSYNEQFF. The CDR3, as DNA: TGCGCCAGCAGCTCAAGGGGGTTGAGCTCCTACAATGAGCAGTTCTTC.

The rearrangement links TRBV28 to TRBJ2-1, with TRBD2 matching over 9 bases. Germline V CDR1 and CDR2: MDHEN, SYDVKM. V shed 6 bases, J shed 0 bases, and the junction held 6 bases outside the gene matches. The CDR3 covers 16 residues. The chain's CDR3 is CASRPERGASYNEQFF. The CDR3 nucleotides are TGTGCCAGCAGACCCGAGCGGGGGGCCTCCTACAATGAGCAGTTCTTC.

This clonotype was observed a few times. The CDR3 is CASSLRTSGRDRRVYEQYF. CDR3 DNA sequence: TGTGCCAGCAGCCTTCGGACTAGCGGGAGGGACCGGAGGGTTTACGAGCAGTACTTC. The V and J genes are TRBV9 and TRBJ2-7; 15 bases line up with TRBD2. The ends lost 4 bases at V and 4 bases at J; junction bases unmatched: 15. Germline V CDR1 and CDR2: SGDLS, YYNGEE. This CDR3 region has 19 residues.

The rearrangement uses TRBV7-9 and TRBJ2-1; 8 nucleotides match TRBD1. CDR1 SEHNR and CDR2 FQNEAQ come from the germline V gene (reference sequence). Trimming took 6 bases from V and 6 from J; bases not matched to a gene: 4. The CDR3 sequence is 13 residues long. The CDR3 reads CASRIGQGNEQFF. The CDR3, as DNA: TGTGCCAGCAGAATCGGACAGGGCAATGAGCAGTTCTTC.

This chain connects TRBV6-2 or TRBV6-3 to TRBJ2-3, with TRBD2 identical over 14 bases. From germline, CDR1 is MNHEY and CDR2 SVGEGT. This CDR3 has 15 amino acids. V was pared by 6 bases and J by 9 bases, with 8 bases of the junction left unmatched. CDR3 DNA sequence: TGTGCCAGCAGCCCAGGACTAGCGGGAGGTCGGACGCAGTATTTT. Its translation: CASSPGLAGGRTQYF.

This clonotype was recorded a few times. The rearrangement joins TRBV5-1 to TRBJ2-1; 9 nucleotides line up with TRBD1. Germline V lookup: CDR1 SGHRS, CDR2 YFSETQ. The CDR3 has 14 residues. With V trimmed by 6 bases and J by 5 bases, 6 bases remained unmatched. Here the CDR3 reads CASNTGTGNNEQFF. CDR3 DNA sequence: TGCGCCAGCAATACCGGGACAGGGAACAATGAGCAGTTCTTC.

J is TRBJ2-7 and V is TRBV5-6, with 7 bases aligning to TRBD1. Trimming at V came to 5 bases and at J to 3 bases, leaving 17 bases not matched to a gene. Looked up from germline, CDR1 is SGHDT and CDR2 is YYEEEE. The CDR3 consists of 17 residues. For the CDR3, the DNA is TGTGCCAGCAGTTCCCAAGACCCCGGGACAGATTACTACGAGCAGTACTTC. Translating it yields CASSSQDPGTDYYEQYF.

The chain carries TRBV12-3 or TRBV12-4 and TRBJ2-1; 13 positions agree with TRBD2. V gave up 6 bases and J gave up 2 bases; unmatched junction bases: 7. The CDR3 sequence is 17 residues long. CDR3 DNA: TGTGCCAGCAGACCAATGACTAGCGGGGGGCCCTACAATGAGCAGTTCTTC. It translates to CASRPMTSGGPYNEQFF.

This clonotype was detected a few times. This chain uses TRBV5-1 with TRBJ2-3; D is ambiguous. Trimming removed 4 bases from V and 1 base from J, with 16 bases in between. The CDR3 consists of 16 residues. Germline CDR1 is SGHRS and CDR2 is YFSETQ. CDR3 region: CASSPEITKRTDTQYF. CDR3 coding DNA: TGCGCCAGCAGCCCTGAAATTACGAAACGCACAGATACGCAGTATTTT.

This sequence joins TRBV4-2 and TRBJ1-2; TRBD1 aligns across 9 bases. The length of the CDR3 is 16 residues. V lost 0 bases and J lost 1; bases outside the gene matches: 3. The germline CDR1 and CDR2 sequences are LGHNA and YNFKEQ. The CDR3 DNA is TGTGCCAGCAGCCAAGAGGGGACAGGGAATAACTATGGCTACACCTTC. It encodes CASSQEGTGNNYGYTF.

This clonotype was seen only a few times. This sequence joins TRBV18 and TRBJ2-1; D is uncertain. This CDR3 is 13 amino acids long. V lost 3 bases, J lost 7 bases, and 10 bases lay in between. Per the germline V gene, CDR1 is KGHSH and CDR2 is LQKENI. DNA of the CDR3: TGTGCCAGCTCACCCGCGCGACCTAATGAGCAGTTCTTC. Protein product: CASSPARPNEQFF.

This clonotype was detected a few times. V gene TRBV3-1 combines with J gene TRBJ2-5; 12 positions agree with TRBD2. The V gene end was trimmed by 7 bases and the J gene end by 5 bases; junction bases not matched to a gene: 5. CDR1 is LGHDT and CDR2 is YNNKEL in the germline V gene (reference sequence). The CDR3 contains 14 residues. CDR3 coding DNA: TGTGCCAGCATGGGGACTAGCGGGCCGGAGACCCAGTACTTC. Translation gives CASMGTSGPETQYF.

Ten or more counts support this clonotype. The chain uses TRBV29-1 and TRBJ2-7; 12 bases agree with TRBD2. The CDR3 has 14 residues. CDR1 and CDR2 (germline): SQVTM, ANQGSEA. V shed 5 bases and J 3 bases; nucleotides not matched to a gene: 5. CDR3 coding DNA: TGCAGCGTTCTCCCGGGACTAGCGGGCTACGAGCAGTACTTC. Translation: CSVLPGLAGYEQYF.

The J gene is TRBJ2-7, the V gene TRBV7-6, with TRBD1 as a possible D gene (6 bases). Germline CDR1 reads SGHVS; CDR2 reads FNYEAQ. With 5 bases removed from V and 5 bases from J, the gap between germline ends came to 13 bases. The CDR3 covers 13 residues. CDR3 nucleotide sequence: TGTGCCAGCAGCCGGACAGTCGCTGACGAGCAGTACTTC. It is translated as CASSRTVADEQYF. Variable domain in full (rest from reference TRBV7-6 and TRBJ2-7): GAGVSQSPRYKVTKRGQDVALRCDPISGHVSLYWYRQALGQGPEFLTYFNYEAQQDKSGLPNDRFSAERPEGSISTLTIQRTEQRDSAMYRCASSRTVADEQYFGPGTRLTVT.